These T cell receptor beta chains were read from a single sample in a study of early T cells in non-severe SARS-CoV-2 infection. TCRdb fed the 5' RACE reads into MiXCR, producing one record per CDR3 protein. The sample includes tens of thousands of distinct CDR3 sequences, 20% to 25% seen only once; the top ten take 15% to 20%. The specimen comprised whole blood, sampled at baseline. The receptors here all came from an adult who was a healthcare worker with PCR-confirmed SARS-CoV-2 infection or an uninfected control (not recorded which). The CDR3 runs from the conserved cysteine through the conserved F or W. Fields, in order: clone size, J gene, D gene, V gene, CDR3 protein, CDR3 DNA. The D gene is left open where the match is weak. Clone size is given for some rows only: seen once, a few or many times, or a class if the clone is expanded.

>NA|TRBJ1-4|NA|TRBV7-2
CASSLRRLTNEKLFF
TGTGCCAGCAGCTTACGACGGCTAACTAATGAAAAACTGTTTTTT
>NA|TRBJ2-7|TRBD2|TRBV12-3/TRBV12-4
CASSLGLAVSYEQYF
TGTGCCAGCAGTTTGGGACTAGCGGTTTCCTACGAGCAGTACTTC
>few|TRBJ2-7|TRBD1|TRBV5-1
CASSLGTTGVHEQYF
TGCGCCAGCAGCTTGGGAACAACAGGGGTCCACGAGCAGTACTTC
>few|TRBJ2-7|NA|TRBV10-3
CAISERRDLYEQYF
TGTGCCATCAGTGAAAGAAGGGACCTGTACGAGCAGTACTTC
>NA|TRBJ1-5|NA|TRBV2
CASSYYSNQPQHF
TGTGCCAGCAGCTATTATAGCAATCAGCCCCAGCATTTT
>NA|TRBJ2-6|NA|TRBV12-3/TRBV12-4
CATARGEFSGANVLTF
TGTGCCACCGCTCGCGGGGAGTTCTCTGGGGCCAACGTCCTGACTTTC
>once|TRBJ2-4|NA|TRBV11-2
CASSLGGELNIQYF
TGTGCCAGCAGCTTAGGCGGGGAATTAAACATTCAGTACTTC
>NA|TRBJ2-5|NA|TRBV10-3
CAIRSELGETQYF
TGTGCCATCAGATCCGAGTTGGGGGAGACCCAGTACTTC
>NA|TRBJ2-2|TRBD1|TRBV10-3
CAISEGAGGFTGELFF
TGTGCCATCAGTGAAGGAGCAGGGGGCTTCACCGGGGAGCTGTTTTTT
>many|TRBJ2-1|NA|TRBV29-1
CSWGTNNEQFF
TGCAGTTGGGGCACTAACAATGAGCAGTTCTTC
>NA|TRBJ2-1|NA|TRBV20-1
CSARASNYNEQFF
TGCAGTGCTCGTGCCTCGAACTACAATGAGCAGTTCTTC
>few|TRBJ1-4|NA|TRBV20-1
CSAPLEGKGKLFF
TGCAGTGCGCCCTTAGAGGGGAAAGGGAAACTGTTTTTT
>NA|TRBJ2-3|NA|TRBV7-9
CASSFQTNTQYF
TGTGCCAGCAGCTTCCAAACAAATACGCAGTATTTT
>NA|TRBJ1-1|NA|TRBV29-1
CSVSGLRDTEAFF
TGCAGCGTGTCGGGGCTAAGGGACACTGAAGCTTTCTTT
>few|TRBJ2-5|NA|TRBV11-2
CASSLSTPGEETQYF
TGTGCCAGCAGCTTAAGTACTCCCGGCGAAGAGACCCAGTACTTC
>NA|TRBJ1-5|NA|TRBV4-1
CASSNINQPQHF
TGCGCCAGCAGCAACATAAATCAGCCCCAGCATTTT
>many|TRBJ2-3|NA|TRBV2
CAYGQSTDTQYF
TGTGCCTACGGGCAGAGCACAGATACGCAGTATTTT
>NA|TRBJ2-5|NA|TRBV28
CASSSGYREETQYF
TGTGCCAGCAGTTCGGGCTACAGGGAGGAGACCCAGTACTTC
>NA|TRBJ1-6|NA|TRBV2
CASSESVGAGYNSPLHF
TGTGCCAGCAGTGAATCGGTTGGGGCAGGATATAATTCACCCCTCCACTTT
>NA|TRBJ2-7|TRBD1|TRBV11-2
CASSLPRDRALSYEQYF
TGTGCCAGCAGCCTACCCCGAGACAGGGCCCTCTCCTACGAGCAGTACTTC
>few|TRBJ1-6|NA|TRBV6-5
CASSSTGGADSPLHF
TGTGCCAGCAGTTCCACGGGAGGGGCGGATTCACCCCTCCACTTT
>NA|TRBJ1-5|NA|TRBV20-1
CSAARDSNQPQHF
TGCAGTGCAGCCCGGGACAGCAATCAGCCCCAGCATTTT
>few|TRBJ1-1|NA|TRBV12-3/TRBV12-4
CASSQSSDVKAFF
TGTGCCAGCAGTCAATCGTCGGACGTCAAAGCTTTCTTT
>many|TRBJ2-1|NA|TRBV12-3/TRBV12-4
CASWQGLHNEQFF
TGTGCCAGCTGGCAGGGCCTCCACAATGAGCAGTTCTTC
>NA|TRBJ1-3|NA|TRBV7-9
CASSRGTSGNTIYF
TGTGCCAGCAGCCGTGGGACTAGTGGAAACACCATATATTTT
>few|TRBJ2-2|TRBD2|TRBV6-1
CASRRSGAGTGELFF
TGTGCCAGCAGGCGTAGCGGGGCGGGAACCGGGGAGCTGTTTTTT
>NA|TRBJ1-5|TRBD1|TRBV30
CAWSPDRGSNQPQHF
TGTGCCTGGAGTCCGGACAGGGGCAGCAATCAGCCCCAGCATTTT